This T cell receptor beta chain was captured in a study of blood T cell repertoires in COVID-19. Overall study: From the United States, Italy and Spain came samples of acute and convalescent COVID-19.

TCRdb's table, derived via immunoSEQ multiplex PCR, lists solely in-frame clones and lacks some. The sample shows roughly 52,000 clones, 82% of them seen only once. V gave up 0 bases and J gave up 2 bases, with 7 bases separating them. The CDR3 is 14 amino acids. Germline V gives CDR1 SGHRS, CDR2 YFSETQ. The chain has TRBV5-1 and TRBJ2-3, with D possibly TRBD2 on 5 matching bases. The source material was peripheral blood. The receptor's source is an elderly man with COVID-19, enrolled during active disease. The CDR3 protein is CASSLERNTDTQYF. For the CDR3, the DNA is TGCGCCAGCAGCTTGGAGCGGAACACAGATACGCAGTATTTT. The full variable domain, its missing parts supplied by reference TRBV5-1 and TRBJ2-3, is KAGVTQTPRYLIKTRGQQVTLSCSPISGHRSVSWYQQTPGQGLQFLFEYFSETQRNKGNFPGRFSGRQFSNSRSEMNVSTLELGDSALYLCASSLERNTDTQYFGPGTRLTVL.